Sequencing of this T cell receptor (beta chain) was carried out in a study of regulatory T cells in long-lasting Graves disease. Indicated time point: newly diagnosed GD, antithyroid drugs for less than 3 months. Researchers made the TCR library from RNA that was extracted from PBMCs. The CDR3 covers 15 residues. Between the trimmed V and J ends, which lost 2 bases and 1 base, there was a span of 11 bases. In germline, CDR1 is MNHEY, CDR2 SMNVEV (reference sequence). This clonotype was seen at least ten times. Assembly of TCR beta libraries relied on iRepertoire HTBI primers together with Arm-PCR of CDR3 regions. TCRdb itself ran the multiplex PCR reads through MiXCR, one entry per CDR3 protein. The sample yields more than 300,000 distinct CDR3 sequences, roughly 16% seen once.

This sample comprised peripheral blood mononuclear cells (PBMCs), obtained at new diagnosis, from a patient treated with antithyroid drugs. The rearrangement uses TRBV27 and TRBJ1-1; no firm D call. This TCR came from a female donor with Graves disease. The CDR3 nucleotides are TGTGCCAGCAGTTTACGGGTACGGTCGAACACTGAAGCTTTCTTT. Its protein is CASSLRVRSNTEAFF.